The clone carrying this TCR beta chain was detected a few times. No antigen is known for it. These data are taken from a study of CD8 T cells in ankylosing spondylitis. V lost 5 bases, J lost 6 bases, and 18 bases stayed unmatched. The CDR3 runs 18 residues. Germline CDR1 and CDR2: MNHEY and SMNVEV (reference sequence). Study outcomes and limitations: Disease-linked clones reportedly concentrated significantly in matched ankylosing spondylitis synovial fluid. Seemingly distinctive of ankylosing spondylitis blood was a TCR beta motif formed by eight highly homologous variants.

Scientists made TCR beta libraries using quantitative 5'-RACE with molecular barcodes. TCRdb re-derived calls from the 5' RACE reads in MiXCR, one entry per CDR3 protein. The sample includes just under 550,000 distinct CDR3 sequences, roughly 13% of them seen just once. The V gene is TRBV27, the J gene TRBJ2-4, with 8 bases fitting TRBD2. The sample taken for sequencing was blood, either unsorted or a sorted T cell fraction (not recorded which). This receptor was identified in a male donor with ankylosing spondylitis. DNA for the CDR3: TGTGCCAGCAGTCCATATCCCTCGGGGGGGGCCCGCTTAAACATTCAGTACTTC. Its translation: CASSPYPSGGARLNIQYF.